This TCR beta chain was captured by sequencing in a study of T-cell memory formation after mild COVID-19. About the research overall: Largely, the TCR clusters proved donor specific.

5'RACE, which relied on constant-segment primers, yielded TCR alpha and TCR beta cDNA libraries carrying sample barcodes and UMIs. TCRdb ran MiXCR on the 5' RACE reads and lists one entry per CDR3 protein. This sample carries roughly 51,000 distinct CDR3 sequences, approximately 7.6% of them seen once, and the ten largest clones take approximately 1.5%. A word on this clonotype: As yet, its antigen is unknown.

Study conclusions and caveats: Clones which contracted sat mainly in CM and EM if CD4+, and in EMRA if CD8+. Pre-infection memory contained some responding clones, which suggested that cross-reactive memory had joined.

This clonotype was sampled from a man between 18 and 29 years old who had mild COVID-19 (a few samples of this study predate the infection). Cell type and time point are not known. Sequencing was performed on PBMCs or a T cell subset sorted from them (not recorded which).

The CDR3 sequence is CASSQDWGEIYTGELFF. CDR3 coding DNA: TGCGCCAGCAGCCAAGATTGGGGCGAGATTTACACCGGGGAGCTGTTTTTT. This rearrangement joins TRBV4-3 to TRBJ2-2, with a tentative D call TRBD1 (5 bases). Germline CDR1 is LGHNA and CDR2 is YSLEER. This CDR3 region has 17 residues. The ends were cut back, 0 bases at V and 3 bases at J, with 14 bases in the middle.